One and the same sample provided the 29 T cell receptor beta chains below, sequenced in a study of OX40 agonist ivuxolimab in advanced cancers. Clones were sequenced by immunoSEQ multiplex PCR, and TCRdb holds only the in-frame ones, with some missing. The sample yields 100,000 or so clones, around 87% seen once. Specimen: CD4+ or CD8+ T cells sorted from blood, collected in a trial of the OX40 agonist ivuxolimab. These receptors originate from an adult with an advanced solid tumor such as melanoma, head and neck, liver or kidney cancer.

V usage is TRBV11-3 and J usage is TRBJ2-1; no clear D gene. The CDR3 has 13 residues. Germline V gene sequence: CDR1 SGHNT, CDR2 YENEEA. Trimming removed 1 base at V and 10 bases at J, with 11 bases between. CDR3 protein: CASSLVVGSEQFF. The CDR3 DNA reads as TGTGCCAGCAGCTTAGTGGTCGGGTCGGAGCAGTTCTTC.

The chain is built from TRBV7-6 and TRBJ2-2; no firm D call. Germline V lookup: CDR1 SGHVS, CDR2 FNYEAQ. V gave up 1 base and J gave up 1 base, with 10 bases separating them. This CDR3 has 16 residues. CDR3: CASSLGSRGNTGELFF. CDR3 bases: TGTGCCAGCAGCTTAGGGTCCCGAGGGAACACCGGGGAGCTGTTTTTT.

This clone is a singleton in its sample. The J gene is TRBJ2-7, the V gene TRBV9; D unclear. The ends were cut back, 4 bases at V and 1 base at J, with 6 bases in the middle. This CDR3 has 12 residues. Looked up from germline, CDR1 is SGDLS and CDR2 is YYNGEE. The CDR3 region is CASSPGSYEQYF. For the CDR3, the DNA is TGTGCCAGCAGCCCCGGGTCCTACGAGCAGTACTTC.

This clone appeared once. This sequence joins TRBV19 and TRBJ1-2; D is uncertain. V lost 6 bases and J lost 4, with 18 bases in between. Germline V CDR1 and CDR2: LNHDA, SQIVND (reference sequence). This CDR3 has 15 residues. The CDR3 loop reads CASSSGTASSYGYTF. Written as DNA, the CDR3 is TGTGCCAGTAGCTCCGGAACAGCTTCTTCCTATGGCTACACCTTC. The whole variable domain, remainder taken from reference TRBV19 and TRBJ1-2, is DGGITQSPKYLFRKEGQNVTLSCEQNLNHDAMYWYRQDPGQGLRLIYYSQIVNDFQKGDIAEGYSVSREKKESFPLTVTSAQKNPTAFYLCASSSGTASSYGYTFGSGTRLTVV.

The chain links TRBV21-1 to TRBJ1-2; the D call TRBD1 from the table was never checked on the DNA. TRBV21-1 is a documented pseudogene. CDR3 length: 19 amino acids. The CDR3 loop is CASSKAGTGGQILNYGYTF. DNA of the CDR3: TGTGCCAGCAGCAAAGCGGGGACAGGGGGCCAAATTTTGAACTATGGCTACACCTTC.

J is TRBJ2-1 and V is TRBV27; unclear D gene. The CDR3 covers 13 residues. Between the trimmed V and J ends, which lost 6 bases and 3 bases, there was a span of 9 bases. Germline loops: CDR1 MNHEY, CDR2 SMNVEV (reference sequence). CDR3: CASRGYSYNEQFF. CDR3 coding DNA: TGTGCCAGCAGGGGGTACAGCTACAATGAGCAGTTCTTC.

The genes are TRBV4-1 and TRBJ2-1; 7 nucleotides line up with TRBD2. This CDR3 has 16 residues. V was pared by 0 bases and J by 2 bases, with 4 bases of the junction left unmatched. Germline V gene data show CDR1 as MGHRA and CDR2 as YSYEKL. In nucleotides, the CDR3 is TGCGCCAGCAGCCAAGATGGCGGGGGACCCTACAATGAGCAGTTCTTC. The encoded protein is CASSQDGGGPYNEQFF.

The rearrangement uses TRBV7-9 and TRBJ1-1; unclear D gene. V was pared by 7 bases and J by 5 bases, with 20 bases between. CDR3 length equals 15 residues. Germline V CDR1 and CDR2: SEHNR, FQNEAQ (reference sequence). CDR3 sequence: CASTTTLGRGTEAFF. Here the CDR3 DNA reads TGTGCCAGCACCACTACCCTCGGTCGGGGAACTGAAGCTTTCTTT.

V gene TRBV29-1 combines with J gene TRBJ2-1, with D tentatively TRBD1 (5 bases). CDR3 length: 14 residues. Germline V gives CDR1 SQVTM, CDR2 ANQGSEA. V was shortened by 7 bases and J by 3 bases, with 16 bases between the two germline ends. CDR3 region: CSAQTETLYNEQFF. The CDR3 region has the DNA TGCAGCGCCCAGACAGAAACCCTCTACAATGAGCAGTTCTTC.

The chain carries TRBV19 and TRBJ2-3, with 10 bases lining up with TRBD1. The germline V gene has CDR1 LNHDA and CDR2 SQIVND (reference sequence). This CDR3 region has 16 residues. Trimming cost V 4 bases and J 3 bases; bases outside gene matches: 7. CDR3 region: CASSTKTGGKTDTQYF. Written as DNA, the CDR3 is TGTGCCAGTAGTACCAAGACAGGGGGCAAGACAGATACGCAGTATTTT.

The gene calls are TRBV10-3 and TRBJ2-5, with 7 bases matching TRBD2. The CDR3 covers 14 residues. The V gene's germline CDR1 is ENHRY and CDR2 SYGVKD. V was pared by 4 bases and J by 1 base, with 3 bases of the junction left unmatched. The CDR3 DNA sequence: TGTGCCATCAGTGGGGGGGGAATCCAAGAGACCCAGTACTTC. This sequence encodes CAISGGGIQETQYF.

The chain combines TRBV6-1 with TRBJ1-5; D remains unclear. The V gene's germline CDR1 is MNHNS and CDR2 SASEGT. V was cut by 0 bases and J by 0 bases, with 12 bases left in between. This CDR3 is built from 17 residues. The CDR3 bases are TGTGCCAGCAGTGAAGCGACCGGGAGGGTTAGCAATCAGCCCCAGCATTTT. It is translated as CASSEATGRVSNQPQHF.

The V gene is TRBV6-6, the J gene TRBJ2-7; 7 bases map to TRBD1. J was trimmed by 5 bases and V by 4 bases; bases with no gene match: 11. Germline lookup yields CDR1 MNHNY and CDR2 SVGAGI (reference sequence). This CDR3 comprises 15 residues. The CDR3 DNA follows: TGTGCCAGCAGTTCCCTAGGACAGGCCGTAAACGAGCAGTACTTC. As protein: CASSSLGQAVNEQYF.

Here the CDR3 DNA reads TGTGCCAGCAGCTTAGCCCAACTTAACACCGGGGAGCTGTTTTTT. Protein product: CASSLAQLNTGELFF. This chain joins TRBV7-9 and TRBJ2-2; no clear D. The V end lost 0 bases, the J end lost 2 bases, and 7 bases lay between the germline ends. CDR3 size: 15 residues. The germline V gene has CDR1 SEHNR and CDR2 FQNEAQ (reference sequence). Variable domain in full (rest from reference TRBV7-9 and TRBJ2-2): DTGVSQNPRHKITKRGQNVTFRCDPISEHNRLYWYRQTLGQGPEFLTYFQNEAQLEKSRLLSDRFSAERPKGSFSTLEIQRTEQGDSAMYLCASSLAQLNTGELFFGEGSRLTVL.

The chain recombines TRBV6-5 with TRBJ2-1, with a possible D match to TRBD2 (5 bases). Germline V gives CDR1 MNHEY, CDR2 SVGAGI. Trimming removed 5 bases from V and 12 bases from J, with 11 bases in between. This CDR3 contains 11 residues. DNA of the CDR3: TGTGCCAGCAGTGAAGGGCGGGCGCAGTTCTTC. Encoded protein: CASSEGRAQFF.

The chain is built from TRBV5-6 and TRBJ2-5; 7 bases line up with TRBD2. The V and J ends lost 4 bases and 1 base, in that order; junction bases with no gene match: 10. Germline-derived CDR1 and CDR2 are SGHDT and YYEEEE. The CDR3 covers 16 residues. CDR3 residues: CASSPNVGGIQETQYF. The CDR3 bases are TGTGCCAGCAGCCCCAATGTCGGGGGGATCCAAGAGACCCAGTACTTC.

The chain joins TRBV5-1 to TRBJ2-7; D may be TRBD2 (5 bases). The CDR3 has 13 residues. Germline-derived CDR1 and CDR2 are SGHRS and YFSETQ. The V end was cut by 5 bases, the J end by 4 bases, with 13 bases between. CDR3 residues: CASRRPPGYEQYF. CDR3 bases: TGCGCCAGCAGACGGCCCCCGGGGTACGAGCAGTACTTC.

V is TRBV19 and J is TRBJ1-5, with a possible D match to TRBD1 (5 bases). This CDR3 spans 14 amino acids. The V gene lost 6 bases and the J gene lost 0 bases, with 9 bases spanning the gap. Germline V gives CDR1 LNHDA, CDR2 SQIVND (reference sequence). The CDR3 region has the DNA TGTGCCAGTAGGACCACAGGTAGCAATCAGCCCCAGCATTTT. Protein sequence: CASRTTGSNQPQHF.

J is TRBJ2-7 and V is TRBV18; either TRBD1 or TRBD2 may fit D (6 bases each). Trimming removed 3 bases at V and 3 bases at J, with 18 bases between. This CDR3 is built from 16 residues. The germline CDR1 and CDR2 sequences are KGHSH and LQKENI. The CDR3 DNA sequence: TGTGCCAGCTCACCGCCCTTGGGGGGCCCGGTCTACGAGCAGTACTTC. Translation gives CASSPPLGGPVYEQYF.

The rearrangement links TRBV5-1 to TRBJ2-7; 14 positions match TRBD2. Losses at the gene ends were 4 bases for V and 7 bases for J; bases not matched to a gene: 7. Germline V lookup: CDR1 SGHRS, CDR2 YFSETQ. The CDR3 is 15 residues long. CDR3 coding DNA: TGCGCCAGCAGCAGGACTAGCGGGGGGCCCGGGGAGCAGTACTTC. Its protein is CASSRTSGGPGEQYF.

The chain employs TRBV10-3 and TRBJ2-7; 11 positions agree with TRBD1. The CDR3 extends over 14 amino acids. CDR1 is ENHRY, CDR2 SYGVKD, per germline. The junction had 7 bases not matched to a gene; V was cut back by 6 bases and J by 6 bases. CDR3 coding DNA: TGTGCCATCAGGCCCGGGACAGGGGGTCGCGAGCAGTACTTC. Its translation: CAIRPGTGGREQYF.

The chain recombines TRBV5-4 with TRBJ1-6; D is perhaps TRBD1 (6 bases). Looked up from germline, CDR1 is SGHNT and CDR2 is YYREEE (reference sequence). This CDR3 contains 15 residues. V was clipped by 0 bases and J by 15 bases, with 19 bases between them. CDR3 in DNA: TGTGCCAGCAGCTTGGCCGCCAGGGGCATCGACGACCTCCACTTT. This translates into CASSLAARGIDDLHF.

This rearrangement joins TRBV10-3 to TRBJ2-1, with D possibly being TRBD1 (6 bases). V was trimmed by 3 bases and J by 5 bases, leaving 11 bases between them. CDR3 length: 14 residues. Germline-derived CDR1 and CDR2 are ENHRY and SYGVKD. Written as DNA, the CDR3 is TGTGCCATCAGTGATGGGACATTAAACAATGAGCAGTTCTTC. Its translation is CAISDGTLNNEQFF.

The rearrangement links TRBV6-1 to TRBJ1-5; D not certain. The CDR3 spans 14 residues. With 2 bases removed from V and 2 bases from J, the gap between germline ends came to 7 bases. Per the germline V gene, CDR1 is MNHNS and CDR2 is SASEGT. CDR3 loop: CASSEQSGNQPQHF. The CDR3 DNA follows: TGTGCCAGCAGTGAACAGAGTGGCAATCAGCCCCAGCATTTT.

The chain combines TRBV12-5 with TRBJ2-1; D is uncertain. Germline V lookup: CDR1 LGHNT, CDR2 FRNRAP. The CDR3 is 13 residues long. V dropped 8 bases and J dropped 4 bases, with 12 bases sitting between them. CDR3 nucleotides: TGTGCTAGTCGAAGTATGGATTACAATGAGCAGTTCTTC. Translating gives CASRSMDYNEQFF.

Here the CDR3 reads CASARTAQETQYF. The CDR3, as DNA: TGTGCCAGCGCTAGGACAGCTCAAGAGACCCAGTACTTC. The V and J genes are TRBV6-1 and TRBJ2-5, with D maybe TRBD1 (6 bases). Deletions cut 8 bases from V and 2 bases from J, with 12 bases between. Looked up from germline, CDR1 is MNHNS and CDR2 is SASEGT. CDR3 size: 13 residues.

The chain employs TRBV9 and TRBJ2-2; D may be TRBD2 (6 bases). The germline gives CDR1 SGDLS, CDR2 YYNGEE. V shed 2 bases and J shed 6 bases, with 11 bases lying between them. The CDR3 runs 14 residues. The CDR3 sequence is CASSVKAGAGELFF. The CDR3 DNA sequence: TGTGCCAGCAGCGTCAAAGCGGGCGCCGGGGAGCTGTTTTTT.

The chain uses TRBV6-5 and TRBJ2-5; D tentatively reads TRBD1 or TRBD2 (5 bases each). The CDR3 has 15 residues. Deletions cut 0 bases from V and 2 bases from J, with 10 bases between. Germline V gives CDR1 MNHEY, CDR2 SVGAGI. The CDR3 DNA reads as TGTGCCAGCAGTTACTCGTTCTGGGGGCAAGAGACCCAGTACTTC. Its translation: CASSYSFWGQETQYF.

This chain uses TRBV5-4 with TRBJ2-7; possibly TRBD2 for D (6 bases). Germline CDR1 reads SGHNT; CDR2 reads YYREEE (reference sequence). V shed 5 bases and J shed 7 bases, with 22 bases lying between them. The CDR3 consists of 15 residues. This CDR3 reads CASSRRAGYLGEQYF. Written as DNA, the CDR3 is TGTGCCAGCAGTCGGAGGGCAGGTTATCTGGGGGAGCAGTACTTC.